This T cell receptor beta chain came from a study of siplizumab effects on memory and regulatory T cells. Germline V gives CDR1 LGHNA, CDR2 YNFKEQ. The CDR3 runs 17 residues. Trimming cost V 0 bases and J 6 bases, with 15 bases left between them. Generated by immunoSEQ multiplex PCR, the TCRdb table keeps only in-frame clones and is missing some. The table lists about 91,000 clones, 93% of them singletons. Comment on this clone: A read error likely explains this, since a far larger clone differs by one base.

The J gene is TRBJ1-6, the V gene TRBV4-2; possible D gene TRBD1, 5 bases. The sequencing input was CD8+ T cells sorted from blood. The clonotype comes from a human donor in good health. Written as DNA, the CDR3 is TGTGCCAGCAGCCAAGAATGGGGACGAGGGAGTAATTCACCCCTCCACTTT. It is translated as CASSQEWGRGSNSPLHF.